This entry concerns a single T cell receptor (beta chain). The data derive from a study of blood T cell repertoires in COVID-19. Background on the study: From T cells, B-cell-depleted T cells, or PBMCs came the material, which was cDNA or gDNA.

Assay used: immunoSEQ multiplex PCR; TCRdb lists only in-frame clones, some missing. The sample includes approximately 210,000 clones, around 90% seen only once; the top ten take 1% to 1.5%. The clonotype originates from a man aged 25-40 years with acute or convalescent COVID-19. The source material was peripheral blood.

The CDR3, as DNA: TGTGCCAGCAGCCCCATTCGGGACACTGAAGCTTTCTTT. Translated: CASSPIRDTEAFF. The chain combines TRBV14 with TRBJ1-1; D remains unclear. Germline V gene sequence: CDR1 SGHDN, CDR2 FVKESK. The CDR3 contains 13 residues. Trimming took 4 bases from V and 3 from J, leaving 9 bases between them.